This T cell receptor beta chain derives from a study of blood T cell repertoires in COVID-19. The CDR3 totals 12 residues. Germline values: CDR1 SGHDT, CDR2 YYEEEE. The germline V and J ends were trimmed by 4 bases and 3 bases, with 7 bases remaining between them. Sequenced by immunoSEQ multiplex PCR; TCRdb stores in-frame clones only, minus some. The table lists roughly 700,000 clones, approximately 90% of them singletons, with around 0.3% in the top ten. The TCR originated in a woman aged 18-29 years with acute or convalescent COVID-19. V is TRBV5-6 and J is TRBJ1-2; D gene ambiguous. The sequencing sample was made of peripheral blood. Written as DNA, the CDR3 is TGTGCCAGCAGCGCTCGGGACTATGGCTACACCTTC. This gives the protein CASSARDYGYTF.